This T cell receptor (beta chain) comes out of a study of CD8+CD57+ T cells in acquired aplastic anemia (dated by TCRdb to between 2017 and 2018). As for the study more broadly: A mean of around 3.3 ug of DNA, ranging from roughly 0.2 to 30 ug, was extracted from sorted CD4+ and CD8+ cells. Mean read counts for healthy donor samples were around 10 million for CD4+ cells and about 12 million for CD8+ cells. The paper's findings and limits, for the study overall: Around 30 CD8+ CDR3 sequences were shared between patients and controls but appeared highly expressed in patients and within their immunodominant clones. CD8+ Simpson's diversity did not differ significantly between patients and healthy controls (P=0.060).

The study deep-sequenced TCR repertoires of sorted CD4+ and CD8+ blood T cells from severe aplastic anemia patients and healthy subjects. Ficoll-Paque density gradient centrifugation was used to isolate peripheral blood mononuclear cells. Before DNA extraction, CD4+ and CD8+ T cells were sorted with FACS or magnetic beads. TCR beta VDJ combination and CDR3 sequence profiling used genomic DNA as the template. TCR repertoire sequencing was run on an Illumina HiSeq 2000. As for the authors' bioinformatics: TRBV/TRBJ rearrangement plots, CDR3 size and DJ length profiles, and Simpson's diversity index were used to evaluate the repertoires. Whichever DNA sequence was most abundant in the deep sequencing data was defined as the immunodominant clone. CDR3 amino acid sequences were screened for sharing across subjects and were compared with published repertoires and the VDJdb database. TCRdb cleaned the public reads at Q25 with fastp, built clones with MiXCR and kept in-frame beta chains. Entries that share a CDR3 protein sequence are merged under the most common genes and DNA. These V and J calls derive from TCRdb rather than the authors' analysis. The table for this sample lists over 200,000 distinct CDR3 sequences; under 65% of them were counted only once. 25% to 30% of the sample goes to the ten largest clones.

CDR1 and CDR2 are drawn from the germline V gene: MGHDK, SYGVNS. Its CDR3 holds 15 amino acids, cysteine through phenylalanine. The CDR3 DNA has 45 bases and is translated from base 1. V loses 3 bases of germline sequence and J loses 11 bases, and the interval between the two ends is 22 bases. About this clonotype itself: This receptor's antigen is unknown. Base qualities are not at hand, and no much larger clone is one base apart.

The chain couples TRBV25-1 to TRBJ1-2, with TRBD1 as a weak D call on 6 bases. Sequenced input: sorted CD4+, CD8+, or CD8+CD57+ T cells (not recorded which) from PBMCs. The receptor was isolated from a human donor in good health. The DNA reads TGTGCCAGCAGTGACCCTGGGGGGGCCATAAATCGGTACACCTTC. The encoded protein is CASSDPGGAINRYTF.